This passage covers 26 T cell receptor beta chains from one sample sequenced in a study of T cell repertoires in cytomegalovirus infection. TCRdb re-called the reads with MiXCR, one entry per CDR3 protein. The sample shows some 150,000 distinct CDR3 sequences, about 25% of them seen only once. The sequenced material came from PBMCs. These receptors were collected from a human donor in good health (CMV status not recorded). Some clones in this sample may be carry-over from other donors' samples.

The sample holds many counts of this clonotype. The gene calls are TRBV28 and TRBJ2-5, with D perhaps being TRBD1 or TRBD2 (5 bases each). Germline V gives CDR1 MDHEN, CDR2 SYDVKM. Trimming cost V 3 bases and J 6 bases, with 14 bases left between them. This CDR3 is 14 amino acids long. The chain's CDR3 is CASSFPGTEQTQYF. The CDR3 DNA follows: TGTGCCAGCAGTTTCCCCGGGACCGAGCAGACCCAGTACTTC.

CDR3 sequence: CASSQVVGEERSNTEAFF. The CDR3 DNA reads TGCGCCAGCAGCCAAGTGGTGGGGGAAGAGAGGTCGAACACTGAAGCTTTCTTT. This chain links TRBV4-1 with TRBJ1-1; D may be TRBD1 (5 bases). Germline V lookup: CDR1 MGHRA, CDR2 YSYEKL. The germline V and J ends were trimmed by 1 base and 1 base, with 19 bases remaining between them. CDR3 size: 18 residues.

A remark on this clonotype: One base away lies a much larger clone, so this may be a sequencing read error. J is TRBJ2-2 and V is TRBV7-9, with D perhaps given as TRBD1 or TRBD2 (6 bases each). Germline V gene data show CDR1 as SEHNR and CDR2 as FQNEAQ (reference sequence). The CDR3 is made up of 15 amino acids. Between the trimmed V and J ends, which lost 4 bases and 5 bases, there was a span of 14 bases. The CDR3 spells CASSSLGGVTGELFF. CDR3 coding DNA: TGTGCCAGCAGCTCTCTGGGGGGCGTGACCGGGGAGCTGTTTTTT.

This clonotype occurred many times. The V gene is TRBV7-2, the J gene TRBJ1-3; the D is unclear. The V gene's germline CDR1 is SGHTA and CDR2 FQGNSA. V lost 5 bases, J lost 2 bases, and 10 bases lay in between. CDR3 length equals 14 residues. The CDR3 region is CASSLTGAGNTIYF. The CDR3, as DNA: TGTGCCAGCAGCCTTACGGGAGCTGGAAACACCATATATTTT.

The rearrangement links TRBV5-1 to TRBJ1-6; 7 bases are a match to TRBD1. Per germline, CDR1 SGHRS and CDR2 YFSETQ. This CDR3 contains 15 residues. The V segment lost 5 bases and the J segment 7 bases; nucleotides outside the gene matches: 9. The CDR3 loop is CASSREGAENSPLHF. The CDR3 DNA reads TGCGCCAGCAGTAGAGAGGGGGCCGAAAATTCACCCCTCCACTTT.

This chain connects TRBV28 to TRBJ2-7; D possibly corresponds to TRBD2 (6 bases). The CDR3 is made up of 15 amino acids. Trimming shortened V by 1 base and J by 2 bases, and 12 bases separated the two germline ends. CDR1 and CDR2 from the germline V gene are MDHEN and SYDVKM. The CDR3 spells CASSLYRDSPYEQYF. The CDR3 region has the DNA TGTGCCAGCAGTTTATATAGGGACTCCCCCTACGAGCAGTACTTC.

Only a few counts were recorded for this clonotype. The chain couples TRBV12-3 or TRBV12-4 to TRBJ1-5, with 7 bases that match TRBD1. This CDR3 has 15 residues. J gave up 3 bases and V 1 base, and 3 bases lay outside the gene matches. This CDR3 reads CASSLVQGINQPQHF. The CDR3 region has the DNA TGTGCCAGCAGTTTAGTACAGGGGATCAATCAGCCCCAGCATTTT.

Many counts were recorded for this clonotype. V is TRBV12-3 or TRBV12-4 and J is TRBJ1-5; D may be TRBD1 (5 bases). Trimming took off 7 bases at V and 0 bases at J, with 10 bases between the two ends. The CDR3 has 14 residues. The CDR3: CASTLGDSNQPQHF. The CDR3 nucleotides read TGTGCCAGCACCCTGGGGGATAGCAATCAGCCCCAGCATTTT.

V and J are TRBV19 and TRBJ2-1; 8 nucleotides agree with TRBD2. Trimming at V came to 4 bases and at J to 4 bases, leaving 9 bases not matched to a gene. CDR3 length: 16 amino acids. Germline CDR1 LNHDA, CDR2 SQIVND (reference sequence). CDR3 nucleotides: TGTGCCAGTAGTACACCGCCAGCGGGGGCGTACAATGAGCAGTTCTTC. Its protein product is CASSTPPAGAYNEQFF.

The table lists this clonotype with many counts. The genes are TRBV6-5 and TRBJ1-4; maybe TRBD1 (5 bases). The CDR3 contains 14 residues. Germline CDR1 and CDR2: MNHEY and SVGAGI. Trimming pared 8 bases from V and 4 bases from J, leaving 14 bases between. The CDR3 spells CASRPSGGNEKLFF. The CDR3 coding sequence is TGTGCCAGCCGACCCTCGGGGGGTAATGAAAAACTGTTTTTT.

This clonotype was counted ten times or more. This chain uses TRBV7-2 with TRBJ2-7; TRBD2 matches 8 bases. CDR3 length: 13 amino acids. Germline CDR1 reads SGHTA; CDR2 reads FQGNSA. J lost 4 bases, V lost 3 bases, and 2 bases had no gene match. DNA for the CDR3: TGTGCCAGCAGCTTTGCGGGGGGATACGAGCAGTACTTC. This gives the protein CASSFAGGYEQYF. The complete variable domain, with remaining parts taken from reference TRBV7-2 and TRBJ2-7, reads GAGVSQSPSNKVTEKGKDVELRCDPISGHTALYWYRQSLGQGLEFLIYFQGNSAPDKSGLPSDRFSAERTGGSVSTLTIQRTQQEDSAVYLCASSFAGGYEQYFGPGTRLTVT.

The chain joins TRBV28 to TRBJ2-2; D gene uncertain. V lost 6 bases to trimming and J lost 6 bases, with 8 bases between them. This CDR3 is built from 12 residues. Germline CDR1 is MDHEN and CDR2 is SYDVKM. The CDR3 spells CASSVGSGELFF. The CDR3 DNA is TGTGCCAGCAGCGTAGGGTCCGGGGAGCTGTTTTTT. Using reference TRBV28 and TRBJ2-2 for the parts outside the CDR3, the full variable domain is DVKVTQSSRYLVKRTGEKVFLECVQDMDHENMFWYRQDPGLGLRLIYFSYDVKMKEKGDIPEGYSVSREKKERFSLILESASTNQTSMYLCASSVGSGELFFGEGSRLTVL.

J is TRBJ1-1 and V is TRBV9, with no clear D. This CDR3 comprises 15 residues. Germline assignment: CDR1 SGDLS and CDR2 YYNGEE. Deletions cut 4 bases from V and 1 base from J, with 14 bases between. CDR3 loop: CASSTSGLWNTEAFF. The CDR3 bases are TGTGCCAGCAGCACTAGTGGACTTTGGAACACTGAAGCTTTCTTT.

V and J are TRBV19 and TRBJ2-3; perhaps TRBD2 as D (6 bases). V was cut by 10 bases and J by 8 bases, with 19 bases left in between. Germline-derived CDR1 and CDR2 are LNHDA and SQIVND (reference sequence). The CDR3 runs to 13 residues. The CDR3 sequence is CAIKPGEVGTQYF. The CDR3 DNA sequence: TGTGCCATCAAGCCGGGGGAAGTTGGTACGCAGTATTTT.

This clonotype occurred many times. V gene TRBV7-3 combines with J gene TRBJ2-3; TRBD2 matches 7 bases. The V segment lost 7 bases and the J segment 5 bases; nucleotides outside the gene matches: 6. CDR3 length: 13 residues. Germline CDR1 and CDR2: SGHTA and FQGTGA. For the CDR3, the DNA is TGTGCCAGCAAAAAGCGGGAAGGAGATACGCAGTATTTT. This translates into CASKKREGDTQYF.

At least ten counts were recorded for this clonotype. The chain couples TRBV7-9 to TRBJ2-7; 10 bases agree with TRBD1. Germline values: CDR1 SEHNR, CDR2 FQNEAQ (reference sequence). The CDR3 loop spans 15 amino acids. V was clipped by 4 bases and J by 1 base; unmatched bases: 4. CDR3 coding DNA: TGTGCCAGCAGCTATGGGACAGGGGCTTCCTACGAGCAGTACTTC. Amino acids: CASSYGTGASYEQYF. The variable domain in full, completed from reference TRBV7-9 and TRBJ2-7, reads DTGVSQNPRHKITKRGQNVTFRCDPISEHNRLYWYRQTLGQGPEFLTYFQNEAQLEKSRLLSDRFSAERPKGSFSTLEIQRTEQGDSAMYLCASSYGTGASYEQYFGPGTRLTVT.

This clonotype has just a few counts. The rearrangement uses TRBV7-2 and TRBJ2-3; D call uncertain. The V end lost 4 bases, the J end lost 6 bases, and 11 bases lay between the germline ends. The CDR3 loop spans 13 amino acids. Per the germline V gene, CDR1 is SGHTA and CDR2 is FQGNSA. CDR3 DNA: TGTGCCAGCAGCTCTCTGTATGGGGATACGCAGTATTTT. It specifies CASSSLYGDTQYF.

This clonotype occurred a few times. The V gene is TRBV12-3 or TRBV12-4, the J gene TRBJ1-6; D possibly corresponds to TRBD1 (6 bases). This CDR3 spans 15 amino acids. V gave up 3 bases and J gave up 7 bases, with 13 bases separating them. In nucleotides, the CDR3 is TGTGCCAGCAGTTTTTCGGGGGCGCAAAATTCACCCCTCCACTTT. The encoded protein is CASSFSGAQNSPLHF.

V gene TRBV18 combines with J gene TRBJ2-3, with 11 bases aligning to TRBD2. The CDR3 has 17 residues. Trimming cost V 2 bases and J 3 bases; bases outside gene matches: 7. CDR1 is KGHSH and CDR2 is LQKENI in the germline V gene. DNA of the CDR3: TGTGCCAGCTCACCAACTATAGCGGGGGGGCCGACAGATACGCAGTATTTT. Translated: CASSPTIAGGPTDTQYF.

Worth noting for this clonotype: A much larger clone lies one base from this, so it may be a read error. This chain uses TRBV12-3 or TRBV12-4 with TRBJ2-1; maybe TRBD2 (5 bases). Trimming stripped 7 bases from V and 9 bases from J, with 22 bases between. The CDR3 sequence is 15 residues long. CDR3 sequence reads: CASTMGKPGLSEQFF. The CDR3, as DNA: TGTGCCAGCACCATGGGAAAACCGGGGTTGAGTGAGCAGTTCTTC.

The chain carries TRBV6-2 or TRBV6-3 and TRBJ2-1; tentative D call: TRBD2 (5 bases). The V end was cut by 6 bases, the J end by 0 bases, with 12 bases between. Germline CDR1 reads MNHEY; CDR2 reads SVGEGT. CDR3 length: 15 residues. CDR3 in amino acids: CASRELGSSYNEQFF. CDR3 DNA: TGTGCCAGCAGAGAACTAGGGAGCTCCTACAATGAGCAGTTCTTC.

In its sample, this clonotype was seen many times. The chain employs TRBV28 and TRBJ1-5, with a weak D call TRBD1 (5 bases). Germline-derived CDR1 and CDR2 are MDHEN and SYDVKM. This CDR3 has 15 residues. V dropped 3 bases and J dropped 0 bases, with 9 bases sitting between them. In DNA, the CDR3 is TGTGCCAGCAGTTTGGGACTTTCTAGCAATCAGCCCCAGCATTTT. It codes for CASSLGLSSNQPQHF.

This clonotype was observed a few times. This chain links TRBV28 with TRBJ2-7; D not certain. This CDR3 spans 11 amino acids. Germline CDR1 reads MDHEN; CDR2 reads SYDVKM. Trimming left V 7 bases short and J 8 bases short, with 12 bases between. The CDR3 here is CASNIPGQQYF. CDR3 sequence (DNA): TGTGCCAGCAACATTCCAGGCCAGCAGTACTTC.

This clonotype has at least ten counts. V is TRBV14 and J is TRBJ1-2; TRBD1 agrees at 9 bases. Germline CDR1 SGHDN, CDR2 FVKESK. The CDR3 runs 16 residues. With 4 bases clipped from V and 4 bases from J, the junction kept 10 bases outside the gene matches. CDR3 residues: CASSLVPGQGPYGYTF. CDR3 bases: TGTGCCAGCAGCCTGGTCCCGGGACAGGGACCCTATGGCTACACCTTC.

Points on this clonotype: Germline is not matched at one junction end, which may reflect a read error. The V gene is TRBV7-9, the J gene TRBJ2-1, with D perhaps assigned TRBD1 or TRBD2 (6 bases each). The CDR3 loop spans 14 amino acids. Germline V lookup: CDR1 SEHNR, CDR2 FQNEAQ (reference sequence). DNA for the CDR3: TGTGCCAGCATGGGGGGACACTCCTACAATGAGCAGCTCTTC. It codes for CASMGGHSYNEQLF.

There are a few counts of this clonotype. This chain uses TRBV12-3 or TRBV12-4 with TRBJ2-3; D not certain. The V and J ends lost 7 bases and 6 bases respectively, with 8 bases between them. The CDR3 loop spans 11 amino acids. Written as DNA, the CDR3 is TGTGCCAGCAAAATCAGGGATACGCAGTATTTT. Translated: CASKIRDTQYF.